This TCR beta chain was sequenced in a study of cytomegalovirus exposure and HLA in healthy donors. This CDR3 has 18 residues. Germline lookup yields CDR1 SEHNR and CDR2 FQNEAQ (reference sequence). Trimming at V came to 1 base and at J to 3 bases, leaving 11 bases not matched to a gene. Study-wide results and caveats: Sequences of the TCR beta chain were said to predict the HLA-A and HLA-B alleles of most subjects accurately. Usually a TCR sequence was rare, but some public TCRs were found in many donors.

PCR amplification relied on 60 Vbeta primers (plus 13 Jbeta primers). TCRdb's copy holds only in-frame clones and misses some; the assay was immunoSEQ multiplex PCR. The table has over 65,000 clones, more than 80% seen once; the top ten hold approximately 6.2%. As to this clone: Its antigen is currently unknown.

The gene calls are TRBV7-9 and TRBJ1-4; 7 bases align to TRBD1. Sequenced sample: PBMCs. This TCR derives from a human donor in good health. CDR3 loop: CASSLDRRQGVANEKLFF. The CDR3 DNA reads as TGTGCCAGCAGCTTAGATCGCCGACAGGGCGTAGCTAATGAAAAACTGTTTTTT.